The sequence of this T cell receptor (beta chain) was determined in a study of healthy donors' naive CD4 and CD8 T cells (dated by TCRdb to between 2015 and 2016). Regarding the study in general: Donors were selected to cover three age groups (20-25, 40-50 and 60-70 years, about six each), with a mean age of around 47, and half of the donors were female. The study sequenced rearranged TCR alpha and beta chains from naive CD4+ and CD8+ T cells to test how TCR variation relates to lineage commitment. The donors were HLA-typed by sequencing at HLA-A, -B, -C, -DRB1, -DQB1 and -DPB1, using the SBTexcellerator protocol, an ABI3130xl analyzer and SBTengine software. For TCR alpha, a new primer set was designed to cover all functional IMGT alpha gene variants, and the remainder of the protocol was kept the same as the beta-chain workflow. Peripheral blood mononuclear cells were obtained from some 20 unrelated, healthy individuals. Study-wide conclusions, independent of this receptor: The study did not directly address possible repertoire bias arising from homeostatic proliferation of naive T cells. Bias between naive CD4+ and CD8+ cells was reportedly observed for most V and J gene segments, consistently across donors and independently of HLA genotype. Taken together, V genes, J genes and CDR3 charge appeared to account for 10% to 15% of the variance in CD4/CD8 propensity, mostly acting in an additive way. In both chains, CD4+ lineage was associated with a positively charged CDR3, and CD8+ lineage was associated with a negatively charged CDR3. Because alpha and beta chains were sequenced in bulk and could not be paired, combined chain effects were not evaluated.

Sequencing took place on a 454 GS FLX Titanium. A previously published linear amplification protocol was used to build the TCR libraries, starting from roughly 500 ng of total RNA. Sequencing was carried out on the Roche/454 Genome Sequencer using Titanium chemistry. The study's own analysis went as follows. From a few of the healthy donors, 70,000 to 85,000 rearranged TCR alpha transcripts were sequenced. Duplicate transcripts were removed, and each unique TCR clonotype was defined by its CDR3 junction following IMGT nomenclature. Using logistic regression in R 2.13.0, the researchers modeled CD4 versus CD8 status as a function of V and J genes, with an adjustment for donor effects and a Bonferroni correction for multiple testing. The raw public data were reprocessed by TCRdb itself: fastp quality trimming at Q25, MiXCR clonotype calling, in-frame beta chains only. Rows with one shared CDR3 protein collapse into an entry with the most common genes and DNA. TCRdb, not the authors, supplied the V and J calls. This sample lists 180,000 or so distinct CDR3 sequences; under 85% were detected once. Approximately 2.5% of the sample rests with the top ten.

Reading the germline V gene gives CDR1 MGHRA and CDR2 YSYEKL. V sheds 1 base and J sheds 4 bases, leaving 13 bases between their ends. The CDR3 sequence holds 15 residues, the cysteine and phenylalanine included. The kept DNA is CDR3 alone, 45 bases in frame from the first base. In regard to this clonotype: This receptor's antigen is unknown. No quality values exist for individual bases; no much larger clone is one base distant.

Cells with a CD4+CD8-CD45RO-CD45RA+ profile were isolated by FACS and defined as naive CD4+ T cells, and those with a CD8+CD4-CD45RA+CD27bright profile were defined as naive CD8+ T cells. The antibodies used for sorting targeted CD4 (RPA-T4), CD8 (SK1), CD27 (O323), CD45RA (HI100) and CD45RO (UCHL1). The rearranged chain carries TRBV4-1 and TRBJ1-1; the D gene identity is not certain. The sequencing input was naive CD4+ and CD8+ T cells sorted from blood, pooled from several donors. The meaning of the sample's cell subset or site label: FACS-sorted naive CD4+ (CD45RO-CD45RA+) and naive CD8+ (CD45RA+CD27bright) T cells. This receptor was taken from a pool of human donors in good health; the sample pools cells from several healthy donors. The nucleotides read TGCGCCAGCAGCCAAGGTGGGTTAACGGGCACTGAAGCTTTCTTT. Translated, this is CASSQGGLTGTEAFF.